The TCR beta chain under discussion was sequenced for a study of technical replicates of blood from a handful of donors. Produced via immunoSEQ multiplex PCR; TCRdb's table is partial and in-frame only. The sample records approximately 74,000 clones, 75% to 90% being singletons. This clonotype originated in a human donor in good health. Some clones in this sample may be carry-over from other donors' samples. Material for sequencing was PBMCs.

This chain's CDR3 is CASSIRGPSHEQYF. CDR3 DNA sequence: TGTGCCAGCAGCATCAGGGGGCCGTCGCACGAGCAGTACTTC. This chain connects TRBV13 to TRBJ2-7; 8 bases are a match to TRBD1. This CDR3 has 14 residues. The V gene's germline CDR1 is PRHDT and CDR2 FYEKMQ (reference sequence). Trimming cost V 5 bases and J 5 bases; bases outside gene matches: 8.